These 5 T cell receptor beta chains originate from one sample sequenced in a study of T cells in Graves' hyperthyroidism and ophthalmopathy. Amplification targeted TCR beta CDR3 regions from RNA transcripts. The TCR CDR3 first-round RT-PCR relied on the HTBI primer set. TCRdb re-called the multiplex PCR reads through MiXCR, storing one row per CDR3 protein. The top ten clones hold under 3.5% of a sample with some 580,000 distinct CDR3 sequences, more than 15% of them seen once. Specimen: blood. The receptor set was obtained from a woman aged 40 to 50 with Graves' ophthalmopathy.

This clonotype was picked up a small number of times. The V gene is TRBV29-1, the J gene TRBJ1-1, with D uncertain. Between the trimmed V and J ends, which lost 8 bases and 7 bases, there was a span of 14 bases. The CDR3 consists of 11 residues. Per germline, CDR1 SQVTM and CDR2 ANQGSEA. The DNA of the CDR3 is TGCAGCTTCACTTACGGTGTTGAAGCTTTCTTT. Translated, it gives CSFTYGVEAFF.

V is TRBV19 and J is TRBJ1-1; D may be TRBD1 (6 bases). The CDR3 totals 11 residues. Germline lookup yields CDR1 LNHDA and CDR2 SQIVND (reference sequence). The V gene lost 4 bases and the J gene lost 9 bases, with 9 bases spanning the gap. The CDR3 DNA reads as TGTGCCAGTAGTAGACAGGCCCAAGCTTTCTTT. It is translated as CASSRQAQAFF.

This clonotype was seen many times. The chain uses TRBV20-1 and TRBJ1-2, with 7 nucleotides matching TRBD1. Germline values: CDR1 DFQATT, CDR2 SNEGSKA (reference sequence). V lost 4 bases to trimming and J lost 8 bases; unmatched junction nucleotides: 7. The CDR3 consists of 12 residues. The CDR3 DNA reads TGCAGTGCTAAGGAGGGGGCGGGGGGCTACACCTTC. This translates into CSAKEGAGGYTF.

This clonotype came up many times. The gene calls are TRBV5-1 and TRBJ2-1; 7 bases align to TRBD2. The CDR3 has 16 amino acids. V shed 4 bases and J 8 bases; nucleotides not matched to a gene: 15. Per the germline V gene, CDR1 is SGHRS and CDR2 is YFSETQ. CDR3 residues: CASSLGRGGSRDEQFF. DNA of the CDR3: TGCGCCAGCAGCCTGGGAAGGGGCGGGAGCCGAGATGAGCAGTTCTTC.

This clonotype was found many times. CDR3 amino acids: CASSQLGGDTQYF. DNA for the CDR3: TGTGCCAGCAGCCAATTGGGTGGAGATACGCAGTATTTT. The V call is TRBV4-2, the J call TRBJ2-3, with D uncertain. CDR3 length: 13 residues. Germline CDR1 LGHNA, CDR2 YNFKEQ. The V end was cut by 2 bases, the J end by 5 bases, with 8 bases between.